These 10 T cell receptor beta chains share one sample of origin, sequenced in a study of blood T cells in healthy people across ages (dated by TCRdb to the mid-2010s). Receptor libraries were prepared by 5' RACE. The sequencer listed for this sample is Illumina HiSeq 2500. A second 7 to 11 cycle PCR used a sample-barcoded 5' primer and a J-beta primer mix. Using fastp trimming at Q25 and MiXCR clonotype assembly, TCRdb reanalyzed the public sequencing data and kept in-frame beta chains. CDR3 protein sequences are deduplicated, and each keeps its most common genes and DNA. This sample comprises 750,000 to 950,000 distinct CDR3 sequences, roughly 28% of them detected only once. Together, the top ten hold roughly a tenth of the sample. Another study also made use of these data, one on T cells of mothers and their children.

Sequenced: blood. The receptors originated from a woman between 40 and 50 years old in good health.

The chain employs TRBV2 and TRBJ2-5, with D perhaps assigned TRBD1 or TRBD2 (5 bases each). V lost 4 bases, J lost 11 bases, and 17 bases lay in between. This CDR3 is built from 13 residues. CDR1 is SNHLY, CDR2 FYNNEI, per germline. CDR3 DNA sequence: TGTGCCAGCAGTGGGGGTTTGGGGGATGAGCAGTACTTC. This translates into CASSGGLGDEQYF.

There are many counts of this clonotype. V usage is TRBV20-1 and J usage is TRBJ1-2, with D tentatively TRBD1 (5 bases). CDR1 is DFQATT, CDR2 SNEGSKA, per germline (reference sequence). This CDR3 is built from 13 residues. V dropped 5 bases and J dropped 3 bases, with 13 bases sitting between them. CDR3 in DNA: TGCAGTGCTCAGGGACTGGGGGACTATGGCTACACCTTC. Protein product: CSAQGLGDYGYTF.

CDR3 sequence reads: CASSLRGPQHF. CDR3 bases: TGTGCCAGCAGCTTGAGGGGTCCCCAGCATTTT. The chain combines TRBV7-8 with TRBJ1-5; D possibly corresponds to TRBD1 (5 bases). V lost 3 bases, J lost 10 bases, and 7 bases lay in between. Germline lookup yields CDR1 SGHVS and CDR2 FQNEAQ. The CDR3 sequence is 11 residues long.

This clonotype was found a few times. V gene TRBV13 combines with J gene TRBJ2-4; the match to TRBD1 covers 7 bases. This CDR3 comprises 16 residues. Germline V gene sequence: CDR1 PRHDT, CDR2 FYEKMQ (reference sequence). V gave up 4 bases and J gave up 13 bases; unmatched junction bases: 19. DNA for the CDR3: TGTGCCAGCAGCTCTACAGGGGTCATATCCTACAATGAGCAGTACTTC. This gives the protein CASSSTGVISYNEQYF.

On this clonotype: Being one base from a much bigger clone, this may be a read error. The rearrangement links TRBV6-2 or TRBV6-3 to TRBJ2-1; D call uncertain. This CDR3 has 14 amino acids. Germline-derived CDR1 and CDR2 are MNHEY and SVGEGT. The CDR3 is CASRGPNSHNEQFF. CDR3 nucleotides: TGTGCCAGCAGAGGACCTAACTCCCACAATGAGCAGTTCTTC.

The chain employs TRBV15 and TRBJ1-1; D gene uncertain. Trimming took off 0 bases at V and 8 bases at J, with 16 bases between the two ends. This CDR3 contains 15 residues. CDR1 is LNHNV, CDR2 YYDKDF, per germline (reference sequence). Written as DNA, the CDR3 is TGTGCCACCAGCAGAGATAGGAGGGTAGGTTCGGAAGCTTTCTTT. This translates into CATSRDRRVGSEAFF.

The chain combines TRBV7-2 with TRBJ2-3, with 13 bases identical to TRBD2. CDR3 length: 16 residues. Germline-derived CDR1 and CDR2 are SGHTA and FQGNSA. J was trimmed by 4 bases and V by 5 bases; bases with no gene match: 6. The CDR3 bases are TGTGCCAGCAGCCCAGGACTAGCGGGGGAAGCAGATACGCAGTATTTT. It is translated as CASSPGLAGEADTQYF.

The chain employs TRBV28 and TRBJ2-5, with D unresolved. The V and J ends lost 3 bases and 7 bases respectively, with 9 bases between them. CDR1 is MDHEN, CDR2 SYDVKM, per germline. CDR3 length: 12 amino acids. CDR3 region: CASSLGLSTQYF. In nucleotides, the CDR3 is TGTGCCAGCAGTTTGGGTCTGTCGACCCAGTACTTC.

V is TRBV4-2 and J is TRBJ2-2; the D gene is possibly TRBD2 (6 bases). Germline-derived CDR1 and CDR2 are LGHNA and YNFKEQ. Trimming removed 1 base from V and 5 bases from J, with 11 bases in between. The length of the CDR3 is 15 residues. Written as DNA, the CDR3 is TGTGCCAGCAGCCAAGTTGGGGCGGGAACCGGGGAGCTGTTTTTT. Its protein is CASSQVGAGTGELFF.

This clonotype was picked up many times. The rearrangement links TRBV20-1 to TRBJ1-2; maybe TRBD1 (5 bases). The V end was cut by 0 bases, the J end by 6 bases, with 23 bases between. The length of the CDR3 is 17 residues. The germline gives CDR1 DFQATT, CDR2 SNEGSKA (reference sequence). CDR3: CSARDPGTISPPDGYTF. The CDR3 DNA sequence: TGCAGTGCTAGAGATCCCGGGACTATCTCCCCGCCGGATGGCTACACCTTC.